The following is a T cell receptor (beta chain) sequence with its context. The sample originates from a study of shared clonotypes between healthy human individuals. Libraries were prepared by immunoSEQ multiplex PCR; TCRdb keeps only in-frame clonotypes and omits some of them. This table has about 580,000 clones, nearly 98% appearing once. Naive CD8 cells were CD45RO-negative, positively selected for CCR7, excluding terminally differentiated effector memory CD45RA+ cells. V shed 2 bases and J 3 bases; nucleotides not matched to a gene: 22. This CDR3 region has 22 residues. The germline V gene has CDR1 SGHRS and CDR2 YFSETQ.

The sequencing input was naive CD8+ T cells sorted from blood. The chain uses TRBV5-1 and TRBJ2-7, with 14 positions matching TRBD2. The clonotype was recovered from a man between 25 and 39 years old in good health. The CDR3 coding sequence is TGCGCCAGCAGCTTCCAACCGGGACTAGCGGGAGTTTTGATATCGGATCACTACGAGCAGTACTTC. This codes for CASSFQPGLAGVLISDHYEQYF.